This T cell receptor beta chain was sequenced in a study of regulatory T cells in long-lasting Graves disease. Turning to the study itself: Treatment with antithyroid drugs for over 5 years, together with positive TSH receptor antibodies, meant persistent Graves' disease.

Specified time point: persistent/refractory GD, antithyroid drugs over 5 years with positive TRAb. Extracted RNA from PBMCs served as the source of the TCR library. Construction of TCR beta libraries relied on iRepertoire HTBI primers and on Arm-PCR targeting CDR3 regions. One entry per CDR3 protein, called by TCRdb with MiXCR from the multiplex PCR reads. Found here are roughly 470,000 distinct CDR3 sequences, under 25% of them singletons; the top ten hold 7.8%. From germline, CDR1 is LNHDA and CDR2 SQIVND (reference sequence). V lost 5 bases, J lost 0 bases, and 17 bases lay in between. CDR3 length equals 17 residues.

This sequence was found in a female donor with Graves disease. This chain links TRBV19 with TRBJ2-1; possibly TRBD2 for D (6 bases). The sample here was peripheral blood mononuclear cells (PBMCs), taken when the disease was refractory, from a patient treated with antithyroid drugs. This chain's CDR3 is CASSYPTTSSSYNEQFF. The CDR3 nucleotides are TGTGCCAGTAGTTATCCAACTACTAGCAGCTCCTACAATGAGCAGTTCTTC.